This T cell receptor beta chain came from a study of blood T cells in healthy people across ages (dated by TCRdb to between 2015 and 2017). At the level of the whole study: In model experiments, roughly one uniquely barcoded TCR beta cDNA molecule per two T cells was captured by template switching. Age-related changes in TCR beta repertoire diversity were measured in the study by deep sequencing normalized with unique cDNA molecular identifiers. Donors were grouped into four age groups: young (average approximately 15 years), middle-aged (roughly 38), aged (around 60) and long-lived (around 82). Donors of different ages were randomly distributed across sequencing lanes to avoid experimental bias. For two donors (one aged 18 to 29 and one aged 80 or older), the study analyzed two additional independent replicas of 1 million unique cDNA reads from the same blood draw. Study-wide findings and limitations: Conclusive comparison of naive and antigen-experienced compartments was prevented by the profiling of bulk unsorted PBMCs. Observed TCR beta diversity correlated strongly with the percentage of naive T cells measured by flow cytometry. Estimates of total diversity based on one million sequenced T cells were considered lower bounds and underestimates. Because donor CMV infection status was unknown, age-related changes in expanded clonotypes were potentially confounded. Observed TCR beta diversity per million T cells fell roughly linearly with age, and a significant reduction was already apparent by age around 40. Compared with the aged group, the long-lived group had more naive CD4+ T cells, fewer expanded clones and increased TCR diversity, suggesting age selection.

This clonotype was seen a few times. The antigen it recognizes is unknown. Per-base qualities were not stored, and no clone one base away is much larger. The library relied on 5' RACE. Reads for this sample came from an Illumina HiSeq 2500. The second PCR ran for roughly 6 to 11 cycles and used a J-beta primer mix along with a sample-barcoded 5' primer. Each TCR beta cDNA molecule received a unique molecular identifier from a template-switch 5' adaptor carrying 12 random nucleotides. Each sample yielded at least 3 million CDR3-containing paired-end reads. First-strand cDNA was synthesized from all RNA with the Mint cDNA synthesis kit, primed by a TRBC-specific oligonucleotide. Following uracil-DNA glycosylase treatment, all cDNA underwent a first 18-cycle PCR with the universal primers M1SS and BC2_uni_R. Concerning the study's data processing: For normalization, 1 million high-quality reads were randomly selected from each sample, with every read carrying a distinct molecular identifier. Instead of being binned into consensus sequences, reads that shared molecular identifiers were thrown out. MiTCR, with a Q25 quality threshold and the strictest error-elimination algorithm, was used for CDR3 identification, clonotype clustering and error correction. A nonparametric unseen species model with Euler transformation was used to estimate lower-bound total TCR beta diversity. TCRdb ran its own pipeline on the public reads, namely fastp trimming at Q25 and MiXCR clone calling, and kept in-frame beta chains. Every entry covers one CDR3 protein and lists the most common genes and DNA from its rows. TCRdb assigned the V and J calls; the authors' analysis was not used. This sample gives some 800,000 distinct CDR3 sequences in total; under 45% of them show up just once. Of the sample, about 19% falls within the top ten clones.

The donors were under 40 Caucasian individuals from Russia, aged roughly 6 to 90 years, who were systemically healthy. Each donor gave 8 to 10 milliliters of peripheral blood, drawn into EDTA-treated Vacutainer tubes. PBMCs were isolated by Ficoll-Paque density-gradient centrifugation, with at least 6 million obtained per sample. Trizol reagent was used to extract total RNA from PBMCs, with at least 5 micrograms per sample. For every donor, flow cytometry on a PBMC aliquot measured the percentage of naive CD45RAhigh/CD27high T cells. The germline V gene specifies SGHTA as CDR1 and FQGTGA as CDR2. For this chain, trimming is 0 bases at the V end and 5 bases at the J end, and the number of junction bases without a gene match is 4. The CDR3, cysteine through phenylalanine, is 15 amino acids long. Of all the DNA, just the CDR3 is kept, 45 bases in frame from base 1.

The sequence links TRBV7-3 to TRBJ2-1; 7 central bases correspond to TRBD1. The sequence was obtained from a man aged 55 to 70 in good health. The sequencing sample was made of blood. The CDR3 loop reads CASSLTGTENNEQFF. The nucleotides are TGTGCCAGCAGCTTAACTGGGACAGAAAACAATGAGCAGTTCTTC.